This entry lists 32 T cell receptor beta chains sequenced from one sample in a study of control samples from healthy donors and cancer patients. This table comes from immunoSEQ multiplex PCR, and its TCRdb copy is limited to in-frame clones, with some not included. This table holds approximately 89,000 clones, more than 70% found once. Input material: blood. These receptors were collected from a man aged 45-65 years in good health.

The chain recombines TRBV4-2 with TRBJ1-1; TRBD1 is a possible D gene (5 bases). CDR1 and CDR2 (germline): LGHNA, YNFKEQ. The length of the CDR3 is 19 residues. Trimming shortened V by 1 base and J by 3 bases, and 24 bases separated the two germline ends. The CDR3 region is CASSQGKAGKSLYDTEAFF. The CDR3 DNA sequence: TGTGCCAGCAGCCAAGGGAAGGCAGGGAAGTCATTATATGACACTGAAGCTTTCTTT.

This clone was observed a handful of times. This chain links TRBV5-4 with TRBJ2-5, with D unclear. This CDR3 spans 13 amino acids. Per germline, CDR1 SGHNT and CDR2 YYREEE (reference sequence). Trimming cost V 0 bases and J 2 bases, with 5 bases left between them. As DNA, the CDR3 is TGTGCCAGCAGCTTGGAACATCAAGAGACCCAGTACTTC. This gives the protein CASSLEHQETQYF.

The V gene is TRBV18, the J gene TRBJ1-6, with TRBD1 matching 7 bases. The germline gives CDR1 KGHSH, CDR2 LQKENI. The V gene end was trimmed by 6 bases and the J gene end by 5 bases; junction bases not matched to a gene: 10. The CDR3 spans 16 residues. The CDR3 loop reads CASSYSRQGNNSPLHF. The CDR3 nucleotides read TGTGCCAGCTCTTATAGCCGACAGGGAAATAATTCACCCCTCCACTTT. Based on the CDR3 plus reference TRBV18 and TRBJ1-6, the full variable domain is NAGVMQNPRHLVRRRGQEARLRCSPMKGHSHVYWYRQLPEEGLKFMVYLQKENIIDESGMPKERFSAEFPKEGPSILRIQQVVRGDSAAYFCASSYSRQGNNSPLHFGNGTRLTVT.

This clone has a handful of counts. This chain joins TRBV27 and TRBJ2-7; either TRBD1 or TRBD2 may fit D (6 bases each). Germline V gene lookup returns CDR1 MNHEY and CDR2 SMNVEV (reference sequence). The CDR3 runs 16 residues. V lost 4 bases, J lost 3 bases, and 19 bases lay in between. The CDR3 coding sequence is TGTGCCAGCAGTTCTATGGGGGCGGGGATGAACTACGAGCAGTACTTC. Translation gives CASSSMGAGMNYEQYF.

This chain connects TRBV2 to TRBJ2-7; TRBD2 matches 15 bases. The CDR3 runs to 17 residues. Trimming took 0 bases from V and 1 from J; bases not matched to a gene: 1. Germline assignment: CDR1 SNHLY and CDR2 FYNNEI. The CDR3 sequence: CASSEAGLAGGSYEQYF. The CDR3 DNA reads TGTGCCAGCAGTGAAGCGGGACTAGCGGGAGGATCCTACGAGCAGTACTTC.

This chain connects TRBV3-1 (or the pseudogene TRBV3-2) to TRBJ2-2; the D is unclear. The CDR3 runs to 15 residues. Germline lookup yields CDR1 LGHDT and CDR2 YNNKEL (reference sequence). The V end was cut by 5 bases, the J end by 6 bases, with 16 bases between. CDR3 region: CASSGSRVPSGELFF. The CDR3 coding sequence is TGTGCCAGCAGCGGATCAAGAGTCCCATCCGGGGAGCTGTTTTTT.

This chain connects TRBV4-1 to TRBJ1-2, with 8 bases that match TRBD1. CDR1 and CDR2 (germline): MGHRA, YSYEKL. The CDR3 spans 14 residues. V was pared by 4 bases and J by 2 bases, with 3 bases of the junction left unmatched. CDR3 DNA sequence: TGCGCCAGCAGCCCCCGGACAGGGAACTATGGCTACACCTTC. This gives the protein CASSPRTGNYGYTF.

The chain is built from TRBV28 and TRBJ1-1, with 11 bases aligning to TRBD1. This CDR3 spans 16 amino acids. Germline CDR1 MDHEN, CDR2 SYDVKM. Trimming at V came to 5 bases and at J to 0 bases, leaving 5 bases not matched to a gene. Here the CDR3 reads CASSPPGQGVNTEAFF. The CDR3 coding sequence is TGTGCCAGCAGTCCTCCGGGACAGGGGGTGAACACTGAAGCTTTCTTT. The entire variable domain, with the rest obtained from reference TRBV28 and TRBJ1-1, is as follows: DVKVTQSSRYLVKRTGEKVFLECVQDMDHENMFWYRQDPGLGLRLIYFSYDVKMKEKGDIPEGYSVSREKKERFSLILESASTNQTSMYLCASSPPGQGVNTEAFFGQGTRLTVV.

V usage is TRBV2 and J usage is TRBJ2-7; 13 positions agree with TRBD2. The CDR3 has 14 residues. The ends lost 6 bases at V and 4 bases at J; junction bases unmatched: 3. The V gene's germline CDR1 is SNHLY and CDR2 FYNNEI. The DNA of the CDR3 is TGTGCCAGCAGAGGACTAGCGGGAGTGTACGAGCAGTACTTC. Translated: CASRGLAGVYEQYF.

Comment on this clone: Other DNA sequences in the sample encode the same CDR3. This chain's CDR3 is CASSPGTGELFF. For the CDR3, the DNA is TGTGCCAGCAGTCCAGGTACCGGGGAGCTGTTTTTT. V gene TRBV6-5 combines with J gene TRBJ2-2, with D uncertain. Deletions cut 5 bases from V and 5 bases from J, with 6 bases between. Germline-derived CDR1 and CDR2 are MNHEY and SVGAGI. The CDR3 runs 12 residues.

The CDR3 DNA is TGTGCCAGCAGTGAAGCTGCCGGGCACGAGCAGTACTTC. Translating it yields CASSEAAGHEQYF. The rearrangement links TRBV6-1 to TRBJ2-7; D gene ambiguous. The CDR3 runs 13 residues. Germline assignment: CDR1 MNHNS and CDR2 SASEGT. V lost 0 bases and J lost 5, with 8 bases in between.

This chain joins TRBV7-9 and TRBJ2-3; weak D call: TRBD1 (6 bases). The ends were cut back, 4 bases at V and 4 bases at J, with 12 bases in the middle. This CDR3 comprises 14 residues. From germline, CDR1 is SEHNR and CDR2 FQNEAQ (reference sequence). DNA of the CDR3: TGTGCCAGCAGCTGGGACACGGAGGCAGATACGCAGTATTTT. It codes for CASSWDTEADTQYF.

The chain has TRBV2 and TRBJ1-2; TRBD1 matches 11 bases. In germline, CDR1 is SNHLY, CDR2 FYNNEI. Unmatched junction bases numbered 4, after V lost 4 bases and J lost 6 bases. The CDR3 is 14 residues long. The CDR3 region is CASSGDRGINGYTF. The DNA for the CDR3 is TGTGCCAGCAGTGGGGACAGGGGGATCAATGGCTACACCTTC.

The DNA for the CDR3 is TGTGCCAGCAGCTTAGGATTAGGGAGAGATACGCAGTATTTT. Amino acids: CASSLGLGRDTQYF. The V gene is TRBV7-3, the J gene TRBJ2-3; D might be TRBD2 (5 bases). Germline V CDR1 and CDR2: SGHTA, FQGTGA. Trimming pared 2 bases from V and 5 bases from J, leaving 11 bases between. The CDR3 extends over 14 amino acids.

This clone came up a few times. V is TRBV11-3 and J is TRBJ1-2; D is ambiguous. The V gene's germline CDR1 is SGHNT and CDR2 YENEEA. Deletions cut 3 bases from V and 4 bases from J, with 6 bases between. This CDR3 is 12 amino acids long. The DNA of the CDR3 is TGTGCCAGCAGCTTCGGACCCTATGGCTACACCTTC. This gives the protein CASSFGPYGYTF.

The chain uses TRBV5-1 and TRBJ1-4; D uncertain. V shed 0 bases and J shed 7 bases, with 10 bases lying between them. CDR1 is SGHRS, CDR2 YFSETQ, per germline. The CDR3 is 14 amino acids. The CDR3 DNA sequence: TGCGCCAGCAGCTTGGGAGGGTTTGGTGAAAAACTGTTTTTT. Encoded protein: CASSLGGFGEKLFF.

This sequence joins TRBV9 and TRBJ2-1; D not certain. The CDR3 is made up of 15 amino acids. With 0 bases removed from V and 7 bases from J, the gap between germline ends came to 14 bases. CDR1 and CDR2 (germline): SGDLS, YYNGEE. CDR3 nucleotides: TGTGCCAGCAGCGTAGGGCCCCCCCCAACAAATGAGCAGTTCTTC. This codes for CASSVGPPPTNEQFF.

This chain connects TRBV18 to TRBJ2-1; TRBD2 matches at 12 bases. Trimming removed 0 bases from V and 9 bases from J; junction bases left unmatched: 3. Germline assignment: CDR1 KGHSH and CDR2 LQKENI. The CDR3 has 15 amino acids. The CDR3 protein is CASSPPPSGGVEQFF. CDR3 DNA: TGTGCCAGCTCACCACCGCCTAGCGGGGGGGTTGAGCAGTTCTTC.

The chain recombines TRBV10-3 with TRBJ2-5; possibly TRBD2 for D (6 bases). The germline V gene encodes CDR1 ENHRY and CDR2 SYGVKD. V was trimmed by 4 bases and J by 2 bases, leaving 14 bases between them. The CDR3 runs to 15 residues. The CDR3 DNA is TGTGCCATCAGTGGGATTAGTAGCGGACAAGAGACCCAGTACTTC. It translates to CAISGISSGQETQYF.

The genes are TRBV11-2 and TRBJ2-3; 9 nucleotides align to TRBD1. The CDR3 is made up of 15 amino acids. Looked up from germline, CDR1 is SGHAT and CDR2 is FQNNGV. After removal of 4 bases from V and 2 bases from J, the junction contained 4 bases not matched to a gene. The CDR3 DNA is TGTGCCAGCAGCTCGGGACAGGGATCCACAGATACGCAGTATTTT. It encodes CASSSGQGSTDTQYF.

The rearrangement uses TRBV6-1 and TRBJ2-3; 13 nucleotides match TRBD2. J lost 7 bases, V lost 3 bases, and 7 bases had no gene match. The germline V gene has CDR1 MNHNS and CDR2 SASEGT. The CDR3 length is 16 residues. The DNA for the CDR3 is TGTGCCAGCAGTGACCCACTAGCGGGAGGGTCAAATACGCAGTATTTT. Residues: CASSDPLAGGSNTQYF.

This chain connects TRBV10-3 to TRBJ1-5, with a possible D match to TRBD1 (5 bases). Trimming pared 6 bases from V and 10 bases from J, leaving 16 bases between. Germline V gene data show CDR1 as ENHRY and CDR2 as SYGVKD. The CDR3 consists of 13 residues. The CDR3 loop is CAISPGTSNPQHF. CDR3 bases: TGTGCCATCAGCCCCGGGACCTCAAATCCCCAGCATTTT.

The chain joins TRBV11-3 to TRBJ2-1; TRBD2 agrees at 11 bases. Germline V CDR1 and CDR2: SGHNT, YENEEA. V lost 4 bases and J lost 6; bases outside the gene matches: 11. The CDR3 loop spans 17 amino acids. CDR3 protein: CASSSGLADTFGNEQFF. CDR3 bases: TGTGCCAGCAGCTCGGGACTAGCGGATACGTTCGGCAATGAGCAGTTCTTC.

The gene calls are TRBV19 and TRBJ1-1, with 9 bases that match TRBD1. The CDR3 is 15 residues long. Germline CDR1 and CDR2: LNHDA and SQIVND (reference sequence). With V trimmed by 3 bases and J by 4 bases, 6 bases remained unmatched. The CDR3 spells CASSMDGTGSTEAFF. The CDR3, as DNA: TGTGCCAGTAGTATGGACGGGACAGGGAGCACTGAAGCTTTCTTT.

V gene TRBV5-1 combines with J gene TRBJ1-1; no clear D. This CDR3 is 11 amino acids long. The germline V gene encodes CDR1 SGHRS and CDR2 YFSETQ. Trimming removed 5 bases at V and 0 bases at J, with 2 bases between. In DNA form, the CDR3 reads TGCGCCAGCAGGGTGAACACTGAAGCTTTCTTT. Translation gives CASRVNTEAFF.

This chain joins TRBV5-6 and TRBJ1-4; TRBD1 matches 7 bases. Germline V CDR1 and CDR2: SGHDT, YYEEEE. The CDR3 totals 13 residues. Unmatched junction bases numbered 3, after V lost 3 bases and J lost 7 bases. CDR3 coding DNA: TGTGCCAGCAGCTCGACAGGGAGTGAAAAACTGTTTTTT. Protein: CASSSTGSEKLFF.

The chain links TRBV9 to TRBJ1-5; no firm D call. The V and J ends lost 3 bases and 10 bases respectively, with 11 bases between them. CDR3 length: 12 residues. Germline loops: CDR1 SGDLS, CDR2 YYNGEE. CDR3 loop: CASSGAGSPQHF. CDR3 in DNA: TGTGCCAGCAGCGGGGCGGGTAGTCCCCAGCATTTT.

This chain links TRBV3-1 (or the pseudogene TRBV3-2) with TRBJ2-7, with no clear D. The V end was cut by 4 bases, the J end by 3 bases, with 10 bases between. The CDR3 spans 13 residues. Germline V lookup: CDR1 LGHDT, CDR2 YNNKEL (reference sequence). CDR3 region: CASSPQIGYEQYF. As DNA, the CDR3 is TGTGCCAGCAGCCCTCAGATCGGCTACGAGCAGTACTTC.

The chain has TRBV2 and TRBJ1-1, with 7 bases identical to TRBD1. V shed 1 base, J shed 3 bases, and the junction held 2 bases outside the gene matches. CDR3 length: 14 amino acids. Germline values: CDR1 SNHLY, CDR2 FYNNEI. The DNA of the CDR3 is TGTGCCAGCAGTGAAGGGACAGGATACACTGAAGCTTTCTTT. Its protein is CASSEGTGYTEAFF.

The CDR3 spells CASSIAAPLVAYEQYF. The DNA of the CDR3 is TGTGCCAGTAGTATAGCGGCCCCCCTGGTAGCCTACGAGCAGTACTTC. V and J are TRBV19 and TRBJ2-7; D is ambiguous. Germline values: CDR1 LNHDA, CDR2 SQIVND (reference sequence). The length of the CDR3 is 16 residues. V was pared by 1 base and J by 2 bases, with 15 bases between.

A word on this clone: The same CDR3 is also encoded by other DNA sequences in this sample. This rearrangement joins TRBV18 to TRBJ1-1, with D unclear. The V gene lost 0 bases and the J gene lost 1 base, with 6 bases spanning the gap. Germline lookup yields CDR1 KGHSH and CDR2 LQKENI. This CDR3 is 14 amino acids long. The CDR3 region has the DNA TGTGCCAGCTCACCACCGGCAGGGAACACTGAAGCTTTCTTT. Amino acids: CASSPPAGNTEAFF.

This chain joins TRBV9 and TRBJ2-1, with 9 bases aligning to TRBD2. Trimming took 4 bases from V and 0 from J; bases not matched to a gene: 2. The CDR3 totals 15 residues. The germline CDR1 and CDR2 sequences are SGDLS and YYNGEE. The CDR3 DNA follows: TGTGCCAGCAGCCTTAGCGGGGGCTCCTACAATGAGCAGTTCTTC. It yields the protein CASSLSGGSYNEQFF.